These 18 T cell receptor beta chains were sequenced from one sample in a study of OX40 agonist ivuxolimab in advanced cancers. Sequencing was performed with immunoSEQ multiplex PCR; in TCRdb, only in-frame clones are kept and a portion is missing. The sample lists over 55,000 clones; 65% to 85% were seen once. Material: CD4+ or CD8+ T cells sorted from blood, obtained in a trial of the OX40 agonist ivuxolimab. Every receptor here comes from an adult with an advanced solid tumor such as melanoma, head and neck, liver or kidney cancer.

CDR3 sequence (DNA): TGTGCCAGCAGTTACGGGGGATCAGCTTGGGAGACCCAGTACTTC. It yields the protein CASSYGGSAWETQYF. The chain combines TRBV6-5 with TRBJ2-5; either TRBD1 or TRBD2 may supply D (5 bases each). This CDR3 region has 15 residues. V lost 2 bases and J 5 bases, leaving 15 bases between the germline ends. From germline, CDR1 is MNHEY and CDR2 SVGAGI.

This chain uses TRBV7-8 with TRBJ2-7, with no clear D. Trimming shortened V by 5 bases and J by 2 bases, and 7 bases separated the two germline ends. The CDR3 is 12 amino acids. CDR1 and CDR2 from the germline V gene are SGHVS and FQNEAQ. The CDR3 here is CASSPSAYEQYF. CDR3 sequence (DNA): TGTGCCAGCAGCCCCTCGGCCTACGAGCAGTACTTC.

The chain employs TRBV6-6 and TRBJ1-2; D is possibly TRBD1 (5 bases). Germline V gene sequence: CDR1 MNHNY, CDR2 SVGAGI (reference sequence). The germline V and J ends were trimmed by 6 bases and 4 bases, with 12 bases remaining between them. The CDR3 has 13 residues. Here the CDR3 reads CASRPGSGYGYTF. The CDR3 DNA sequence: TGTGCCAGCAGGCCAGGGAGCGGCTATGGCTACACCTTC.

The chain combines TRBV7-9 with TRBJ1-4, with 7 bases lining up with TRBD1. The CDR3 has 16 residues. From germline, CDR1 is SEHNR and CDR2 FQNEAQ (reference sequence). With V trimmed by 0 bases and J by 5 bases, 6 bases remained unmatched. Here the CDR3 DNA reads TGTGCCAGCAGCTTAGCGGGCCAGGGGGGCAATGAAAAACTGTTTTTT. This gives the protein CASSLAGQGGNEKLFF.

There are a few counts of this clone. The J gene is TRBJ2-3, the V gene TRBV9; 7 nucleotides match TRBD2. The CDR3 contains 13 residues. CDR1 and CDR2 (germline): SGDLS, YYNGEE. V lost 3 bases and J lost 4; bases outside the gene matches: 2. DNA for the CDR3: TGTGCCAGCAGCGCTAGCGGTTCAGATACGCAGTATTTT. This translates into CASSASGSDTQYF.

The chain has TRBV7-9 and TRBJ2-1; 9 nucleotides line up with TRBD1. J lost 10 bases, V lost 1 base, and 8 bases had no gene match. The germline V gene has CDR1 SEHNR and CDR2 FQNEAQ (reference sequence). The CDR3 contains 15 residues. The chain's CDR3 is CASSLGGTGSLEQFF. CDR3 sequence (DNA): TGTGCCAGCAGCTTAGGAGGGACAGGGTCTCTGGAGCAGTTCTTC.

The V call is TRBV28, the J call TRBJ2-1; TRBD2 matches at 8 bases. The CDR3 is 15 amino acids. V was clipped by 2 bases and J by 2 bases; unmatched bases: 2. Looked up from germline, CDR1 is MDHEN and CDR2 is SYDVKM. The CDR3 loop reads CASSLVAGTYNEQFF. CDR3 coding DNA: TGTGCCAGCAGTTTAGTAGCGGGGACCTACAATGAGCAGTTCTTC.

The chain links TRBV28 to TRBJ2-1, with TRBD2 identical over 7 bases. Germline CDR1 is MDHEN and CDR2 is SYDVKM. The CDR3 is made up of 17 amino acids. The V gene end was trimmed by 4 bases and the J gene end by 8 bases; junction bases not matched to a gene: 17. The CDR3 bases are TGTGCCAGCAGTTCCATTATGGCGGCGCGGGAGATCGATGAGCAGTTCTTC. It yields the protein CASSSIMAAREIDEQFF.

The J gene is TRBJ2-3, the V gene TRBV15, with a tentative D call TRBD2 (5 bases). Looked up from germline, CDR1 is LNHNV and CDR2 is YYDKDF (reference sequence). The CDR3 consists of 14 residues. V was shortened by 3 bases and J by 2 bases, with 9 bases between the two germline ends. CDR3 sequence reads: CATSRSGFTDTQYF. For the CDR3, the DNA is TGTGCCACCAGCAGGTCGGGATTCACAGATACGCAGTATTTT.

CDR3 DNA sequence: TGTGCCAGTAGTATCGGTTCCGGGGGCACCACAGATACGCAGTATTTT. This encodes CASSIGSGGTTDTQYF. The V gene is TRBV19, the J gene TRBJ2-3; perhaps D is TRBD1 or TRBD2 (6 bases each). Germline CDR1 and CDR2: LNHDA and SQIVND (reference sequence). V shed 3 bases and J shed 2 bases, with 15 bases lying between them. The CDR3 is 16 amino acids.

The table lists this clone with a count of one. This chain connects TRBV28 to TRBJ1-2; no clear D gene. CDR1 is MDHEN, CDR2 SYDVKM, per germline. With 4 bases removed from V and 8 bases from J, the gap between germline ends came to 11 bases. The CDR3 runs to 12 residues. CDR3 sequence reads: CASSSTARGYTF. The CDR3 DNA is TGTGCCAGCAGTTCGACCGCTCGGGGCTACACCTTC.

This clone was seen just once. The rearrangement links TRBV5-1 to TRBJ2-2; no clear D. V was cut by 4 bases and J by 2 bases, with 9 bases left in between. The CDR3 runs 14 residues. CDR1 SGHRS and CDR2 YFSETQ come from the germline V gene. The CDR3: CASSPNLNTGELFF. CDR3 nucleotide sequence: TGCGCCAGCAGCCCCAATCTAAACACCGGGGAGCTGTTTTTT.

The CDR3 DNA reads TGCAGCGTGCACAACCCCATTGTCACTGAAGCTTTCTTT. Its translation: CSVHNPIVTEAFF. V and J are TRBV29-1 and TRBJ1-1; D not certain. Germline values: CDR1 SQVTM, CDR2 ANQGSEA. Trimming removed 6 bases at V and 4 bases at J, with 15 bases between. The CDR3 loop spans 13 amino acids.

This chain links TRBV5-6 with TRBJ1-5; tentatively, D is TRBD1 (5 bases). V was shortened by 3 bases and J by 7 bases, with 20 bases between the two germline ends. CDR3 length equals 16 residues. Looked up from germline, CDR1 is SGHDT and CDR2 is YYEEEE. The DNA for the CDR3 is TGTGCCAGCAGCTCCACCCGGGGAGGGGTCTGGCAGCCCCAGCATTTT. Translating gives CASSSTRGGVWQPQHF. The variable domain in full, with the rest retrieved from reference TRBV5-6 and TRBJ1-5, is DAGVTQSPTHLIKTRGQQVTLRCSPKSGHDTVSWYQQALGQGPQFIFQYYEEEERQRGNFPDRFSGHQFPNYSSELNVNALLLGDSALYLCASSSTRGGVWQPQHFGDGTRLSIL.

This clone was observed a handful of times. This chain joins TRBV2 and TRBJ2-5, with 7 bases fitting TRBD1. This CDR3 spans 16 amino acids. V dropped 4 bases and J dropped 3; count of bases not matched to a gene: 11. CDR1 SNHLY and CDR2 FYNNEI come from the germline V gene. CDR3 nucleotides: TGTGCCAGCAGTGCCCGAGAGGGGACAGTGAAAGAGACCCAGTACTTC. Translated, it gives CASSAREGTVKETQYF.

V usage is TRBV28 and J usage is TRBJ1-4; D not certain. CDR3 length equals 15 residues. Per the germline V gene, CDR1 is MDHEN and CDR2 is SYDVKM. Between the trimmed V and J ends, which lost 2 bases and 7 bases, there was a span of 14 bases. The CDR3 is CASSLARDNGEKLFF. Here the CDR3 DNA reads TGTGCCAGCAGTTTAGCTAGGGATAACGGTGAAAAACTGTTTTTT.

The chain is built from TRBV7-2 and TRBJ2-7; D possibly corresponds to TRBD2 (5 bases). Germline assignment: CDR1 SGHTA and CDR2 FQGNSA. The CDR3 spans 14 residues. V was shortened by 5 bases and J by 7 bases, with 18 bases between the two germline ends. This CDR3 reads CASSPSPLSGEQYF. In DNA form, the CDR3 reads TGTGCCAGCAGCCCTAGCCCCCTGTCGGGGGAGCAGTACTTC. The entire variable domain, with the rest obtained from reference TRBV7-2 and TRBJ2-7, is as follows: GAGVSQSPSNKVTEKGKDVELRCDPISGHTALYWYRQSLGQGLEFLIYFQGNSAPDKSGLPSDRFSAERTGGSVSTLTIQRTQQEDSAVYLCASSPSPLSGEQYFGPGTRLTVT.

The chain couples TRBV18 to TRBJ1-1; D gene uncertain. The ends were cut back, 5 bases at V and 6 bases at J, with 10 bases in the middle. This CDR3 comprises 12 residues. CDR1 and CDR2 from the germline V gene are KGHSH and LQKENI. CDR3 sequence (DNA): TGTGCCAGCTCAAGCAGGCTCCCTGAAGCTTTCTTT. Its translation is CASSSRLPEAFF.